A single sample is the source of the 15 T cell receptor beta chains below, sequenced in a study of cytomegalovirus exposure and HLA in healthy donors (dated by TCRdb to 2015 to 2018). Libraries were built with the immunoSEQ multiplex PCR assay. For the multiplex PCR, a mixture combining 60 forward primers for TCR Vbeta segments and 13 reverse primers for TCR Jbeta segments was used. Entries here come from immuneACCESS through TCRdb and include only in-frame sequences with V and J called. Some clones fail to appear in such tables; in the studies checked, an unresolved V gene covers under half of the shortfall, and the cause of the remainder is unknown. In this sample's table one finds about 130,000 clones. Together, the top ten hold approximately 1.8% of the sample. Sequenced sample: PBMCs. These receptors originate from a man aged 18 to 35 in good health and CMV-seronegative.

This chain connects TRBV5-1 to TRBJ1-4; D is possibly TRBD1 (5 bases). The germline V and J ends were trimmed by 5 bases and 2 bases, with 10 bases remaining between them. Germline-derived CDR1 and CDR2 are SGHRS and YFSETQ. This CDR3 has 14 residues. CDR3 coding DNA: TGCGCCAGCAGGGAGGGGTCGACTAATGAAAAACTGTTTTTT. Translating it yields CASREGSTNEKLFF.

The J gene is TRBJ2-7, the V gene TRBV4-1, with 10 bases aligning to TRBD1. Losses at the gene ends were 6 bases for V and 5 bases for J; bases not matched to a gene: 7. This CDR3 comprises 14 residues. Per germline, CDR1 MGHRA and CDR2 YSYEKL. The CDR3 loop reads CASSDRDRGNEQYF. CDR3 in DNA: TGCGCCAGCAGTGACCGGGACAGGGGTAACGAGCAGTACTTC.

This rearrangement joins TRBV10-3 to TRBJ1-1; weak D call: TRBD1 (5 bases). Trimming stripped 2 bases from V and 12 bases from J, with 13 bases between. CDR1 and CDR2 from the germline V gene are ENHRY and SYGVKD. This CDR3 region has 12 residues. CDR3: CAISELTGQPFF. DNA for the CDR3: TGTGCCATCAGTGAGCTTACCGGACAACCTTTCTTT.

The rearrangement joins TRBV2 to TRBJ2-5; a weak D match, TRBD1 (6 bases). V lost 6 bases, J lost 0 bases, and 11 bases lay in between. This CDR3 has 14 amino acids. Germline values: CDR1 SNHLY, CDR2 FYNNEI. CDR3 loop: CASSDHRDQETQYF. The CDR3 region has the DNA TGTGCCAGCAGCGATCACAGGGACCAAGAGACCCAGTACTTC.

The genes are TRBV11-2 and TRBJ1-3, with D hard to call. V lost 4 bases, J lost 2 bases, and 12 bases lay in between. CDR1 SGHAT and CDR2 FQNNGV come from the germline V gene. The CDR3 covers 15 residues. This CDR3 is CASSSQRTTGNTIYF. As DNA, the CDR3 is TGTGCCAGCAGCTCCCAACGTACTACTGGAAACACCATATATTTT.

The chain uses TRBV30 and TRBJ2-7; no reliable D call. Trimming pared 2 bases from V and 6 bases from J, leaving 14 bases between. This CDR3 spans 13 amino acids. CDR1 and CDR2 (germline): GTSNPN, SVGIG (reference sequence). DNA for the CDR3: TGTGCCTGGAGTATCGGGTTCTTGGGCGAGCAGTACTTC. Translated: CAWSIGFLGEQYF.

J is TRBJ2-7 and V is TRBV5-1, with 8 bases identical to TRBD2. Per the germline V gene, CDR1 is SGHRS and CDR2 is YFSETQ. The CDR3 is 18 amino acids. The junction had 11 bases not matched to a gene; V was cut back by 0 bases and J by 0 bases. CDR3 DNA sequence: TGCGCCAGCAGCTTGGGACTAGCGATCACCGTTAGCTCCTACGAGCAGTACTTC. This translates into CASSLGLAITVSSYEQYF.

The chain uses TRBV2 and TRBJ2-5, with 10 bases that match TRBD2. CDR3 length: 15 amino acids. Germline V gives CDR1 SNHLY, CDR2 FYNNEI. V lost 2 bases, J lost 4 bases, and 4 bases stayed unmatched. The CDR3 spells CASSELAGVGETQYF. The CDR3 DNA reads TGTGCCAGCAGTGAACTAGCGGGGGTGGGAGAGACCCAGTACTTC. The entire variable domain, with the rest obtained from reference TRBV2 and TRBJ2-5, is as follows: EPEVTQTPSHQVTQMGQEVILRCVPISNHLYFYWYRQILGQKVEFLVSFYNNEISEKSEIFDDQFSVERPDGSNFTLKIRSTKLEDSAMYFCASSELAGVGETQYFGPGTRLLVL.

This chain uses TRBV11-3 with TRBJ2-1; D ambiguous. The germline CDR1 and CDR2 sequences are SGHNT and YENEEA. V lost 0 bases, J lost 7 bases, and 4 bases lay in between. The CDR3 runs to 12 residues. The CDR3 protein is CASSLDLNEQFF. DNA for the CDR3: TGTGCCAGCAGCTTAGACCTAAATGAGCAGTTCTTC.

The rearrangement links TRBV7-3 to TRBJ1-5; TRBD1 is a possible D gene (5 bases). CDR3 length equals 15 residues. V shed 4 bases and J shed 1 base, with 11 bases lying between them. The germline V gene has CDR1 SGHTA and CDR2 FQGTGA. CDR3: CASSSHGGSNQPQHF. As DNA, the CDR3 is TGTGCCAGCAGCTCCCATGGGGGGAGCAATCAGCCCCAGCATTTT.

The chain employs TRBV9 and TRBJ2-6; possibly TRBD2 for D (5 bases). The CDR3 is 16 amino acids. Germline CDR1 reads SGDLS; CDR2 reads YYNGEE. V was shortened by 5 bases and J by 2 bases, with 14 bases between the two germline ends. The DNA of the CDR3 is TGTGCCAGCAGTCCCCTGGGGAGACCTGGGGCCAACGTCCTGACTTTC. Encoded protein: CASSPLGRPGANVLTF.

In DNA form, the CDR3 reads TGTGCCAGCAGCTTAGAAGGGTTTGGGGCAGCCGCTTACAATGAGCAGTTCTTC. This gives the protein CASSLEGFGAAAYNEQFF. V is TRBV11-3 and J is TRBJ2-1, with D possibly TRBD1 on 5 matching bases. CDR1 and CDR2 (germline): SGHNT, YENEEA. Trimming removed 0 bases from V and 4 bases from J, with 19 bases in between. This CDR3 spans 18 amino acids.

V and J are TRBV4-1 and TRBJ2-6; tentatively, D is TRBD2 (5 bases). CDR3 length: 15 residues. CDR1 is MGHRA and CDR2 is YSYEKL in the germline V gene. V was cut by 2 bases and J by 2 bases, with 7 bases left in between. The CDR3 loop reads CASSQPGTGANVLTF. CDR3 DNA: TGCGCCAGCAGCCAACCGGGAACTGGGGCCAACGTCCTGACTTTC.

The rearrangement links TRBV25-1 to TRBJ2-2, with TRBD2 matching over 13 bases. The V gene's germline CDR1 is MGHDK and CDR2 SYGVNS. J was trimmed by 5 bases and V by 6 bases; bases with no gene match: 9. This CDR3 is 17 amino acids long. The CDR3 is CASRDKLAGGGTGELFF. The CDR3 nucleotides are TGTGCCAGCAGGGACAAACTAGCGGGGGGGGGAACCGGGGAGCTGTTTTTT.

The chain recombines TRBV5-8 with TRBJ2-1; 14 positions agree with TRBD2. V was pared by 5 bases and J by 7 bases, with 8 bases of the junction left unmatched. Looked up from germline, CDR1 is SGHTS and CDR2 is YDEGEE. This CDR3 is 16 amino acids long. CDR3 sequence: CASRRRLAGGYNEQFF. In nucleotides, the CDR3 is TGTGCCAGCAGACGACGACTAGCGGGGGGGTATAATGAGCAGTTCTTC.